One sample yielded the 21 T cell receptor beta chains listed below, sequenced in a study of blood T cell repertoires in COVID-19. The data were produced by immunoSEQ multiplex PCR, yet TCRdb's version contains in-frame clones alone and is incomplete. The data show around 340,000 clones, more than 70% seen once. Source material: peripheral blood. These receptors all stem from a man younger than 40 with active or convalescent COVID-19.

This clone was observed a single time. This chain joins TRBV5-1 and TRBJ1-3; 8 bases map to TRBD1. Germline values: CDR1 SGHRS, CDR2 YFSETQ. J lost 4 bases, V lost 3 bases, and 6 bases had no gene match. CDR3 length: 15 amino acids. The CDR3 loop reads CASSSSGGTGNTIYF. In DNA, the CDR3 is TGCGCCAGCAGCTCGTCAGGGGGCACGGGAAACACCATATATTTT. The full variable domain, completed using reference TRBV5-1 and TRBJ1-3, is KAGVTQTPRYLIKTRGQQVTLSCSPISGHRSVSWYQQTPGQGLQFLFEYFSETQRNKGNFPGRFSGRQFSNSRSEMNVSTLELGDSALYLCASSSSGGTGNTIYFGEGSWLTVV.

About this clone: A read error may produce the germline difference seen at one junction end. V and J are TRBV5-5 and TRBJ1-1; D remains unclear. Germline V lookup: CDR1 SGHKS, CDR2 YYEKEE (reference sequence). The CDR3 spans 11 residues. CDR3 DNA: TGTGCCAGCAGCTTGAACTCTGAAGCTTTCTTT. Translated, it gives CASSLNSEAFF.

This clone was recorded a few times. The chain's CDR3 is CASSQVKAGPVREKLFF. The CDR3 nucleotides read TGCGCCAGCAGCCAAGTTAAGGCGGGTCCTGTTAGGGAAAAACTGTTTTTT. This rearrangement joins TRBV4-3 to TRBJ1-4; the D is unclear. V shed 1 base and J shed 8 bases, with 20 bases lying between them. Germline V CDR1 and CDR2: LGHNA, YSLEER. The CDR3 length is 17 residues.

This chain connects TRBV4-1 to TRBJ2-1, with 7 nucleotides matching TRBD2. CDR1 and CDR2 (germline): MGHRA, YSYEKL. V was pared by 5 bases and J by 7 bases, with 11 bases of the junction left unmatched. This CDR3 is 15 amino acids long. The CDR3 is CASSSGGRGENEQFF. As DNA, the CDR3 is TGCGCCAGCAGCTCGGGCGGACGGGGGGAAAATGAGCAGTTCTTC.

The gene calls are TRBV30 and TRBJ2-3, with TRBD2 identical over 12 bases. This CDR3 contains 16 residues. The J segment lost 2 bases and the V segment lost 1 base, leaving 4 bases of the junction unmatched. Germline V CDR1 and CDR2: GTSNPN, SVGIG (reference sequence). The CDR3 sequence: CAWSEWTSGVTDTQYF. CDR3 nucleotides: TGTGCCTGGAGTGAGTGGACTAGCGGGGTCACAGATACGCAGTATTTT.

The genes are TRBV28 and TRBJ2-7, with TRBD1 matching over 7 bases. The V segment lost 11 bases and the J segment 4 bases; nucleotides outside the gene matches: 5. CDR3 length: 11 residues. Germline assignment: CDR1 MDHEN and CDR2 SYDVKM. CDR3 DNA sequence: TGTGCCTGCGTCAGGGGGTACGAGCAGTACTTC. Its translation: CACVRGYEQYF.

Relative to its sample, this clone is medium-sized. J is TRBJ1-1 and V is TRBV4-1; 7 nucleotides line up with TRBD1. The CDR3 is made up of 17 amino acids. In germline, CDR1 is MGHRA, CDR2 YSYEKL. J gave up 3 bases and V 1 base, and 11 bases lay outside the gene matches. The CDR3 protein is CASSQATGTARYTEAFF. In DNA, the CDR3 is TGCGCCAGCAGCCAAGCCACCGGGACAGCGAGATACACTGAAGCTTTCTTT.

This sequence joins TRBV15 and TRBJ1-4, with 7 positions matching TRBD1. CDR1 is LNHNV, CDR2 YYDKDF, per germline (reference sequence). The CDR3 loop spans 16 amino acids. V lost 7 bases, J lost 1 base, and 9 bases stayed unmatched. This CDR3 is CATTDEGGRTNEKLFF. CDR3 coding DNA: TGTGCCACCACGGATGAAGGGGGCCGAACTAATGAAAAACTGTTTTTT.

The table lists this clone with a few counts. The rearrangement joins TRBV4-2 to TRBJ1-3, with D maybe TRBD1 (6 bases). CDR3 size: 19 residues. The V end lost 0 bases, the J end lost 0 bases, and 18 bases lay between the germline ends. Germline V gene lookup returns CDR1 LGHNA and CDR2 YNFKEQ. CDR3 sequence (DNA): TGTGCCAGCAGCCAAGACTATGCAGGGGCCACTTTCTCTGGAAACACCATATATTTT. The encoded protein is CASSQDYAGATFSGNTIYF.

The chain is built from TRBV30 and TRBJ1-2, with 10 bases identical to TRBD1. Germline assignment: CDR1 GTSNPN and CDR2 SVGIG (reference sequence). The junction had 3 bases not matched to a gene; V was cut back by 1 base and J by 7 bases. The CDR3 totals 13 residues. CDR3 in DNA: TGTGCCTGGAGTGGAGACAGGGGGCTTGGCTACACCTTC. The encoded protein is CAWSGDRGLGYTF.

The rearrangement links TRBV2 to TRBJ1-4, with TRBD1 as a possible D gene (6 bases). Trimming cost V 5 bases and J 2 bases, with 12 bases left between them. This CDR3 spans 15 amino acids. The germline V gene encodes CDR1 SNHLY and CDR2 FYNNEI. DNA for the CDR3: TGTGCCAGCAGTCCCGACAGGTCCACTAATGAAAAACTGTTTTTT. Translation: CASSPDRSTNEKLFF. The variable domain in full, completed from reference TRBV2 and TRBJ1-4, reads EPEVTQTPSHQVTQMGQEVILRCVPISNHLYFYWYRQILGQKVEFLVSFYNNEISEKSEIFDDQFSVERPDGSNFTLKIRSTKLEDSAMYFCASSPDRSTNEKLFFGSGTQLSVL.

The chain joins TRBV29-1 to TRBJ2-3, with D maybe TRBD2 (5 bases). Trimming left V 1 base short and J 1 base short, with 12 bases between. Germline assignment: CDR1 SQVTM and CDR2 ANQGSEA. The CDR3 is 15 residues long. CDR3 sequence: CSVEGGSVRTDTQYF. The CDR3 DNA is TGCAGCGTTGAAGGAGGGTCGGTCCGCACAGATACGCAGTATTTT.

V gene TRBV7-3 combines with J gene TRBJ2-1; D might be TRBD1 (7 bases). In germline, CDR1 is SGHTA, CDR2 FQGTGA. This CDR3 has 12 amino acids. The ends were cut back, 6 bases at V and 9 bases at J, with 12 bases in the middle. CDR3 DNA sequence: TGTGCCAGCAGGCTGCAGGGGGGTGAGCAGTTCTTC. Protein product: CASRLQGGEQFF.

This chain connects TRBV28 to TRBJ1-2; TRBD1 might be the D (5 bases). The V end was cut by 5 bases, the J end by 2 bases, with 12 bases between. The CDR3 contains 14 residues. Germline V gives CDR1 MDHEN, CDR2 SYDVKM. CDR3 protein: CASSGAGANYGYTF. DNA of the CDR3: TGTGCCAGCAGTGGAGCTGGGGCGAACTATGGCTACACCTTC.

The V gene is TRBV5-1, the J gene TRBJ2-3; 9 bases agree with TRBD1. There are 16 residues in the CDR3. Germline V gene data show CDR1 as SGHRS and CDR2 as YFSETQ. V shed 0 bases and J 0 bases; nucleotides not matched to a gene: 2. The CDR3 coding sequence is TGCGCCAGCAGCTTGGATGGGACAGGGAGCACAGATACGCAGTATTTT. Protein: CASSLDGTGSTDTQYF. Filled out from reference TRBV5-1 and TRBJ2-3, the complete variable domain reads KAGVTQTPRYLIKTRGQQVTLSCSPISGHRSVSWYQQTPGQGLQFLFEYFSETQRNKGNFPGRFSGRQFSNSRSEMNVSTLELGDSALYLCASSLDGTGSTDTQYFGPGTRLTVL.

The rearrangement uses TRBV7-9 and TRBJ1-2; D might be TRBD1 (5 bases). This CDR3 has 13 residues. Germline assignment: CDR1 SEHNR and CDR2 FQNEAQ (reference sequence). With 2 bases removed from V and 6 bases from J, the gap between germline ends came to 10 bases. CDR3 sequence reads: CASSLLLGDGYTF. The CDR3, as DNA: TGTGCCAGCAGCTTATTATTAGGGGATGGCTACACCTTC.

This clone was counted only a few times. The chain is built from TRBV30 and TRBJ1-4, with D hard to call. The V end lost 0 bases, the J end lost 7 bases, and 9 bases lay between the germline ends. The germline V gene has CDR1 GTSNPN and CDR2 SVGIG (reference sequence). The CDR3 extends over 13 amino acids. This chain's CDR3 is CAWSVRLGEKLFF. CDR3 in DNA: TGTGCCTGGAGTGTACGCCTAGGTGAAAAACTGTTTTTT.

CDR3 amino acids: CASSYSLAGASYEQYF. The DNA of the CDR3 is TGTGCCAGCAGTTACTCGCTAGCGGGTGCTTCCTACGAGCAGTACTTC. The chain has TRBV6-5 and TRBJ2-5; 8 bases align to TRBD2. The better agreement between TRBJ2-7 and the DNA end casts doubt on the J call. The germline V gene has CDR1 MNHEY and CDR2 SVGAGI. This CDR3 comprises 16 residues.

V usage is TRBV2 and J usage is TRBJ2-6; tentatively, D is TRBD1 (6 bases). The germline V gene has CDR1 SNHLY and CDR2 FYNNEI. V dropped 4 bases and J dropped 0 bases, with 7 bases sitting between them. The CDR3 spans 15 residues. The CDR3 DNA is TGTGCCAGCAGTGGGGGGCTCTCTGGGGCCAACGTCCTGACTTTC. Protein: CASSGGLSGANVLTF.

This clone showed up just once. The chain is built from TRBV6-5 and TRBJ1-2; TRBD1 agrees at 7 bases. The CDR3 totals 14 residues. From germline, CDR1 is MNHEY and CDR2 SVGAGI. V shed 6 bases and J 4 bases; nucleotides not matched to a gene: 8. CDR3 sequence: CASSPGTVGYGYTF. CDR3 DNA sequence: TGTGCCAGCAGCCCCGGGACAGTCGGCTATGGCTACACCTTC.

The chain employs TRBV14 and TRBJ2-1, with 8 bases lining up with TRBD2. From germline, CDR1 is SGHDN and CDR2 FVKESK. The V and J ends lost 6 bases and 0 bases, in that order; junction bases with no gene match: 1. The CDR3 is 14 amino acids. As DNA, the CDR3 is TGTGCCAGCAGGAGCGGGAGCTCCTACAATGAGCAGTTCTTC. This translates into CASRSGSSYNEQFF.